Detailed here is one T cell receptor (beta chain). One end of the junction varies from germline; a read error may be responsible. The entire patient cohort was treatment-naive prior to thyroid surgery. These data are taken from a study of metastatic and nonmetastatic thyroid tumors. With MiXCR, TCRdb called clones anew from the PCR reads. The sample records 15,000 to 20,000 clones, 22% being singletons. Sample: tumor tissue. This receptor was identified in a male donor with papillary thyroid cancer or a benign thyroid nodule (not recorded which). Some clones in this sample may be carry-over from other donors' samples.

CDR3 region: CARSPGSSVANVLTF. For the CDR3, the DNA is TGTGCCCGCAGCCCCGGAAGCTCTGTGGCCAACGTCCTGACTTTC. This chain connects TRBV6-1 to TRBJ2-6, with unresolved D. The CDR3 extends over 15 amino acids. CDR1 is MNHNS and CDR2 is SASEGT in the germline V gene.